The 4 T cell receptor beta chains below come from one sample, sequenced in a study of shared T cell receptors in the human thymus (dated by TCRdb to the early 2020s). The library relied on the immunoSEQ multiplex PCR assay. TCRdb's version of the immuneACCESS table is confined to in-frame rearrangements and falls short of the full clone set. An unresolved V gene accounts for under half of the shortfall where checked; the remainder is of unknown origin. The sample table lists approximately 730,000 clones, approximately 83% of them with a count of one. The ten largest make up roughly 0.01% of the sample. The same data also went into a second study, on human thymus T cells.

Sequencing used thymocytes. The receptors were gathered from a girl less than two years old with a congenital heart defect. Donor details come from another sample of the same person, matched by shared clones.

This chain connects TRBV28 to TRBJ2-7; 15 bases map to TRBD2. This CDR3 has 19 residues. Germline loops: CDR1 MDHEN, CDR2 SYDVKM. V dropped 5 bases and J dropped 5; count of bases not matched to a gene: 16. The CDR3 sequence is CASSLVGTSGGPEPDEQYF. The CDR3 region has the DNA TGTGCCAGCAGTCTTGTTGGGACTAGCGGGGGGCCCGAACCGGACGAGCAGTACTTC.

V gene TRBV19 combines with J gene TRBJ2-7, with 10 bases matching TRBD1. Losses at the gene ends were 3 bases for V and 7 bases for J; bases not matched to a gene: 9. Germline CDR1 reads LNHDA; CDR2 reads SQIVND (reference sequence). This CDR3 has 15 residues. The CDR3 protein is CASSMDRGYRGEQYF. The CDR3 region has the DNA TGTGCCAGTAGTATGGACAGGGGGTATCGGGGTGAGCAGTACTTC.

This chain connects TRBV19 to TRBJ2-3, with D perhaps matching TRBD1 (5 bases). The CDR3 has 11 amino acids. Per germline, CDR1 LNHDA and CDR2 SQIVND (reference sequence). Trimming pared 7 bases from V and 6 bases from J, leaving 8 bases between. The CDR3 DNA reads TGTGCCAGTATGGGGCAGGATACGCAGTATTTT. It translates to CASMGQDTQYF.

This chain uses TRBV10-3 with TRBJ2-1; 8 bases fit TRBD1. Germline V gene data show CDR1 as ENHRY and CDR2 as SYGVKD. The CDR3 loop spans 12 amino acids. Trimming cost V 7 bases and J 8 bases; bases outside gene matches: 4. CDR3 sequence reads: CAINGQGDEQFF. In nucleotides, the CDR3 is TGTGCCATCAATGGACAGGGCGATGAGCAGTTCTTC.